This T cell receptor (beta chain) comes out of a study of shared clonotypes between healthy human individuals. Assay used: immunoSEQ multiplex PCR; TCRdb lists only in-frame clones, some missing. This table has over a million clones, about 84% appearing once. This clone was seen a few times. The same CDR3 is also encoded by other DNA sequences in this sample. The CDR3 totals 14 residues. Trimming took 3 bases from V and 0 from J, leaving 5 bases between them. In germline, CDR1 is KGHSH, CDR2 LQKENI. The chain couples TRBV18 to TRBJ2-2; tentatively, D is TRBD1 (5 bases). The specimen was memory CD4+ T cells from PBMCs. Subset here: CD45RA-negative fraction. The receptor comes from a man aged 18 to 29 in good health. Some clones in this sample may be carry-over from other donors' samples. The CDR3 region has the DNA TGTGCCAGCTCACCGGACACGAACACCGGGGAGCTGTTTTTT. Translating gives CASSPDTNTGELFF.